The clone carrying this TCR beta chain was detected only a few times. Its antigen is not known. The source of the sample is a study of spatial heterogeneity in lung cancer. Study in general: Detected beta-chain sequences consistently exceeded alpha-chain sequences. Regarding the study as a whole: Blood carried ubiquitous expanded tumor TCRs more at resection than follow-up.

Individually, TCR cDNA molecules were each labelled with a unique molecular identifier. TCRdb passed the 5' RACE reads through MiXCR, listing each CDR3 protein once. This table holds roughly 48,000 distinct CDR3 sequences, roughly 10% found once. Time point defined: sample taken at primary tumor resection. Without sorting, whole RNA was sequenced from tumor, nontumor lung or frozen PBMC. The donors were some 70 patients with non-small cell lung cancer that was early-stage and untreated. The receptor's source is a female donor with early-stage non-small cell lung cancer. Sequencing used PBMCs, obtained at surgery.

CDR3 loop: CASSVDARQDYGYTF. DNA of the CDR3: TGTGCCAGCAGTGTAGACGCGAGGCAGGACTATGGCTACACCTTC. The rearrangement links TRBV2 to TRBJ1-2; D ambiguous. Trimming took 4 bases from V and 3 from J, leaving 15 bases between them. This CDR3 contains 15 residues. CDR1 is SNHLY, CDR2 FYNNEI, per germline.